Following are 20 T cell receptor beta chains from one sample sequenced in a study of blood T cell repertoires in COVID-19. Here immunoSEQ multiplex PCR was the method, and the copy in TCRdb shows in-frame clones only, minus some. The table includes roughly 200,000 clones, 87% detected once. The sample was peripheral blood. Every receptor here comes from a man aged 55 to 70 who had recovered from COVID-19.

This clone occurred a few times. The chain is built from TRBV19 and TRBJ2-7, with a weak D call TRBD1 (6 bases). The germline V gene has CDR1 LNHDA and CDR2 SQIVND (reference sequence). There are 13 residues in the CDR3. Trimming removed 4 bases from V and 2 bases from J, with 9 bases in between. In DNA, the CDR3 is TGTGCCAGTAGTAGACAGGTAACCTACGAGCAGTACTTC. Translated, it gives CASSRQVTYEQYF.

The V gene is TRBV5-1, the J gene TRBJ2-7, with unresolved D. Trimming left V 1 base short and J 4 bases short, with 6 bases between. The CDR3 sequence is 12 residues long. Germline CDR1 SGHRS, CDR2 YFSETQ. The CDR3 DNA sequence: TGCGCCAGCAGCTTGAGCTCTTACGAGCAGTACTTC. As protein: CASSLSSYEQYF.

The chain carries TRBV7-2 and TRBJ2-4; possibly TRBD2 for D (6 bases). Trimming shortened V by 3 bases and J by 5 bases, and 8 bases separated the two germline ends. This CDR3 contains 13 residues. Per germline, CDR1 SGHTA and CDR2 FQGNSA. The chain's CDR3 is CASSFRGENIQYF. The CDR3 nucleotides read TGTGCCAGCAGCTTTCGCGGGGAAAACATTCAGTACTTC.

V gene TRBV7-6 combines with J gene TRBJ2-3; 10 bases line up with TRBD2. Germline V lookup: CDR1 SGHVS, CDR2 FNYEAQ. With 5 bases clipped from V and 4 bases from J, the junction kept 6 bases outside the gene matches. The CDR3 has 15 residues. CDR3 sequence: CASSPSGGDPDTQYF. As DNA, the CDR3 is TGTGCCAGCAGCCCAAGCGGGGGGGATCCAGATACGCAGTATTTT. Full variable domain (missing parts from reference TRBV7-6 and TRBJ2-3): GAGVSQSPRYKVTKRGQDVALRCDPISGHVSLYWYRQALGQGPEFLTYFNYEAQQDKSGLPNDRFSAERPEGSISTLTIQRTEQRDSAMYRCASSPSGGDPDTQYFGPGTRLTVL.

A few counts support this clone. V gene TRBV5-1 combines with J gene TRBJ2-1; a possible D gene is TRBD1 (6 bases). Trimming removed 7 bases from V and 7 bases from J, with 21 bases in between. The CDR3 length is 15 residues. Germline values: CDR1 SGHRS, CDR2 YFSETQ. Written as DNA, the CDR3 is TGCGCCAGCGGACCTCCGGGACAAAGCAGGAATGAGCAGTTCTTC. Residues: CASGPPGQSRNEQFF.

The CDR3 sequence is CASSPDSPSSYEQYF. The CDR3 DNA reads TGCGCCAGCAGCCCGGACAGCCCCTCCTCCTACGAGCAGTACTTC. The V gene is TRBV5-1, the J gene TRBJ2-7; possible D gene TRBD1, 6 bases. Germline V gene sequence: CDR1 SGHRS, CDR2 YFSETQ. This CDR3 has 15 amino acids. Deletions cut 4 bases from V and 0 bases from J, with 14 bases between.

This chain joins TRBV6-4 and TRBJ2-7; TRBD2 matches 8 bases. The germline CDR1 and CDR2 sequences are MRHNA and SNTAGT. The V and J ends lost 0 bases and 2 bases, in that order; junction bases with no gene match: 12. This CDR3 comprises 18 residues. The CDR3 DNA follows: TGTGCCAGCAGTGACTCGAAGGGCCGGGAGGGCCCCCCCTACGAGCAGTACTTC. Its protein is CASSDSKGREGPPYEQYF.

Only a few counts were recorded for this clone. V and J are TRBV4-3 and TRBJ1-6; D is perhaps TRBD1 (5 bases). CDR3 length equals 15 residues. Germline V gene lookup returns CDR1 LGHNA and CDR2 YSLEER. V shed 3 bases and J shed 7 bases, with 13 bases lying between them. Here the CDR3 DNA reads TGCGCCAGCAGCCAGAAGGGGATGGGGAATTCACCCCTCCACTTT. Translated, it gives CASSQKGMGNSPLHF.

The rearrangement uses TRBV15 and TRBJ1-1, with 11 bases fitting TRBD1. J was trimmed by 6 bases and V by 1 base; bases with no gene match: 7. CDR1 and CDR2 (germline): LNHNV, YYDKDF (reference sequence). The CDR3 totals 16 residues. The CDR3 loop reads CATSRGGQGAMAEAFF. CDR3 sequence (DNA): TGTGCCACCAGCAGAGGAGGACAGGGGGCGATGGCTGAAGCTTTCTTT.

V and J are TRBV7-9 and TRBJ1-2; D is possibly TRBD1 (5 bases). V was cut by 0 bases and J by 4 bases, with 18 bases left in between. Per germline, CDR1 SEHNR and CDR2 FQNEAQ (reference sequence). This CDR3 spans 17 amino acids. The DNA of the CDR3 is TGTGCCAGCAGCTTAGCTGAGGGGTTGGAGGGCTCCTATGGCTACACCTTC. The encoded protein is CASSLAEGLEGSYGYTF.

The chain has TRBV2 and TRBJ1-1; unclear D gene. The germline V and J ends were trimmed by 0 bases and 1 base, with 9 bases remaining between them. The CDR3 spans 15 residues. Looked up from germline, CDR1 is SNHLY and CDR2 is FYNNEI. The CDR3 here is CASSEAAERNTEAFF. CDR3 bases: TGTGCCAGCAGTGAAGCGGCAGAAAGGAACACTGAAGCTTTCTTT.

This chain connects TRBV6-1 to TRBJ2-4; a weak D match, TRBD2 (5 bases). The germline gives CDR1 MNHNS, CDR2 SASEGT. The V end lost 0 bases, the J end lost 0 bases, and 18 bases lay between the germline ends. This CDR3 region has 19 residues. The CDR3 nucleotides read TGTGCCAGCAGTGAAGCCCGACTCGGGAACACCCTAGCCAAAAACATTCAGTACTTC. Translating it yields CASSEARLGNTLAKNIQYF.

This chain links TRBV5-1 with TRBJ2-7; 7 positions agree with TRBD1. The V and J ends lost 4 bases and 6 bases, in that order; junction bases with no gene match: 13. CDR3 length: 15 amino acids. Germline V CDR1 and CDR2: SGHRS, YFSETQ. CDR3 sequence: CASSITGERGSEQYF. CDR3 coding DNA: TGCGCCAGCAGCATAACAGGGGAGAGGGGTTCCGAGCAGTACTTC.

The gene calls are TRBV20-1 and TRBJ2-7; no definite D call. The CDR3 sequence is 11 residues long. The V gene's germline CDR1 is DFQATT and CDR2 SNEGSKA (reference sequence). Deletions cut 3 bases from V and 9 bases from J, with 12 bases between. Here the CDR3 DNA reads TGCAGTGCTAGGGTGCTTATGAGGCAGTACTTC. Amino acids: CSARVLMRQYF.

The J gene is TRBJ2-1, the V gene TRBV6-2 or TRBV6-3; D perhaps matches TRBD1 (5 bases). This CDR3 comprises 16 residues. Germline CDR1 and CDR2: MNHEY and SVGEGT. The V gene lost 4 bases and the J gene lost 4 bases, with 17 bases spanning the gap. The DNA of the CDR3 is TGTGCCAGCAGTTTCCTGGGGAAGGGGCGATACAATGAGCAGTTCTTC. It encodes CASSFLGKGRYNEQFF.

The rearrangement joins TRBV27 to TRBJ1-1, with a weak D call TRBD1 (5 bases). The germline V gene encodes CDR1 MNHEY and CDR2 SMNVEV (reference sequence). The CDR3 runs 17 residues. Between the trimmed V and J ends, which lost 2 bases and 2 bases, there was a span of 18 bases. The CDR3 here is CASSLNGGMGLNTEAFF. Written as DNA, the CDR3 is TGTGCCAGCAGTTTAAACGGAGGGATGGGGCTCAACACTGAAGCTTTCTTT.

V is TRBV27 and J is TRBJ1-6, with 9 bases fitting TRBD1. J gave up 10 bases and V 3 bases, and 7 bases lay outside the gene matches. This CDR3 comprises 15 residues. Germline-derived CDR1 and CDR2 are MNHEY and SMNVEV (reference sequence). CDR3 bases: TGTGCCAGCAGTTTGAAGGGACAGGGACGATCACCCCTCCACTTT. Encoded protein: CASSLKGQGRSPLHF.

The chain combines TRBV21-1 with TRBJ2-7; TRBD2, as called in the table, went unchecked against the DNA. TRBV21-1 is given as a pseudogene. There are 15 residues in the CDR3. The CDR3 loop reads CASSKVLAGYHEQYF. Here the CDR3 DNA reads TGTGCCAGCAGCAAAGTCCTAGCGGGATATCACGAGCAGTACTTC.

This clone showed up just once. The chain is built from TRBV2 and TRBJ1-6; 7 bases map to TRBD1. The germline gives CDR1 SNHLY, CDR2 FYNNEI. The V segment lost 11 bases and the J segment 7 bases; nucleotides outside the gene matches: 8. The CDR3 is 13 residues long. CDR3 DNA: TGTGCCGGTCCGGGACAGCAAAATTCACCCCTCCACTTT. Translated: CAGPGQQNSPLHF.

Comment on this clone: Within the sample, other DNA sequences also encode this same CDR3. The rearrangement uses TRBV7-9 and TRBJ1-2; the D gene is possibly TRBD1 (5 bases). From germline, CDR1 is SEHNR and CDR2 FQNEAQ (reference sequence). Trimming pared 6 bases from V and 2 bases from J, leaving 10 bases between. CDR3 length: 13 amino acids. CDR3 region: CASSLTVNYGYTF. Written as DNA, the CDR3 is TGTGCCAGCAGTTTGACAGTAAACTATGGCTACACCTTC.